A selection of T cell receptor beta chains follows, all from one sample in a study of blood T cell repertoires in COVID-19. Data came from immunoSEQ multiplex PCR; TCRdb stores just in-frame clones and leaves some out. The table includes under 300,000 clones, 85% to 90% detected once. Sample: peripheral blood. Source of these receptors: a woman aged 25 to 39 with COVID-19, enrolled during active disease. Each CDR3 is given with its conserved first and last residue. Each record gives: D gene, J gene, V gene, clone size, CDR3 protein, CDR3 DNA. A D gene is named only where the DNA matches it firmly. Clone size is stated in some rows and not others, as once, few, many or a class when expanded.

>-|TRBJ2-7|TRBV7-9|once
CASSPGSVRYEQYF
TGTGCCAGCAGCCCAGGGTCTGTTCGGTACGAGCAGTACTTC
>-|TRBJ2-3|TRBV7-8|-
CASSLETGTDTQYF
TGTGCCAGCAGCTTAGAAACAGGAACAGATACGCAGTATTTT
>TRBD2|TRBJ2-7|TRBV15|-
CATSRELRGAYEQYF
TGTGCCACCAGCAGAGAGTTGCGGGGGGCCTACGAGCAGTACTTC
>TRBD2|TRBJ2-1|TRBV6-5|-
CASVRGGRWDEQFF
TGTGCCAGCGTACGGGGGGGCCGTTGGGATGAGCAGTTCTTC
>TRBD2|TRBJ2-1|TRBV28|-
CASRKSGGAEQFF
TGTGCCAGCAGGAAAAGCGGGGGCGCTGAGCAGTTCTTC
>TRBD2|TRBJ2-3|TRBV10-2|-
CASQDSGGAKDTQYF
TGCGCCAGCCAAGATAGCGGGGGGGCAAAGGATACGCAGTATTTT
>-|TRBJ2-7|TRBV28|once
CASSFRGSYEQYF
TGTGCCAGCAGTTTTAGGGGCTCCTACGAGCAGTACTTC
>TRBD2|TRBJ2-1|TRBV11-2|-
CASSLRTSGYNEQFF
TGTGCCAGCAGCCTAAGGACTAGCGGCTACAATGAGCAGTTCTTC
>-|TRBJ2-2|TRBV5-4|once
CASSLAGGPSNTGELFF
TGTGCCAGCAGCTTGGCCGGGGGGCCGTCGAACACCGGGGAGCTGTTTTTT
>TRBD2|TRBJ2-2|TRBV7-9|-
CASSPREGGVVTGELFF
TGTGCCAGCAGCCCCCGGGAGGGGGGCGTCGTCACCGGGGAGCTGTTTTTT